Listed below are T cell receptor beta chains from one sample, sequenced in a study of cytomegalovirus exposure and HLA in healthy donors. Generated by immunoSEQ multiplex PCR, the TCRdb table keeps only in-frame clones and is missing some. The sample includes 150,000 to 200,000 clones, about 81% seen only once; the top ten take approximately 1.5%. What was sequenced was PBMCs. The origin of the receptors is a girl aged 10 to 17 in good health and CMV-seropositive. CDR3s include the opening cysteine and the closing phenylalanine or tryptophan. Each record gives: D gene, J gene, V gene, clone size, CDR3 length, CDR3 DNA, CDR3 protein. A D gene is named only where the DNA matches it firmly. Clone size, where shown, is once, few, many, or a class for clones that have expanded.

D: .; J: TRBJ1-1; V: TRBV5-6; size: .; length: 16; DNA: TGTGCCAGCAGCTTTGGGCGCCGGGGGGGGAACACTGAAGCTTTCTTT; CDR3: CASSFGRRGGNTEAFF
D: .; J: TRBJ1-1; V: TRBV7-6; size: .; length: 15; DNA: TGTGCCAGCAGCACTCTGACAGCGGGGGCCACTGAAGCTTTCTTT; CDR3: CASSTLTAGATEAFF
D: TRBD1; J: TRBJ2-1; V: TRBV28; size: .; length: 16; DNA: TGTGCCAGCAGTGAGATCGGGACAGGGGGACGCAATGAGCAGTTCTTC; CDR3: CASSEIGTGGRNEQFF
D: .; J: TRBJ1-1; V: TRBV6-6; size: .; length: 10; DNA: TGTGCCAGCGTTCGGACTGAAGCTTTCTTT; CDR3: CASVRTEAFF
D: .; J: TRBJ1-2; V: TRBV6-5; size: few; length: 13; DNA: TGTGCCAGCAGCCCCGCCAGGGGCTATGGCTACACCTTC; CDR3: CASSPARGYGYTF
D: TRBD1; J: TRBJ1-2; V: TRBV27; size: .; length: 15; DNA: TGTGCCAGCAGTCGCTTCAGGGGGCGATACTATGGCTACACCTTC; CDR3: CASSRFRGRYYGYTF
D: TRBD2; J: TRBJ2-1; V: TRBV28; size: .; length: 12; DNA: TGTGCCAGCAGTTCGATGACTAGCGGGAAGTTCTTC; CDR3: CASSSMTSGKFF
D: .; J: TRBJ2-7; V: TRBV25-1; size: few; length: 15; DNA: TGTGCCAGCAGTGAAAAAGGGGCAGGGCTCTACGAGCAGTACTTC; CDR3: CASSEKGAGLYEQYF
D: TRBD1; J: TRBJ2-5; V: TRBV5-4; size: .; length: 13; DNA: TGTGCCAGTAAGGGACAGGACCAAGAGACCCAGTACTTC; CDR3: CASKGQDQETQYF
D: TRBD1; J: TRBJ2-1; V: TRBV9; size: .; length: 15; DNA: TGTGCCAGCAGCCTCCGGGACAGCTTCTACAATGAGCAGTTCTTC; CDR3: CASSLRDSFYNEQFF
D: TRBD1; J: TRBJ2-1; V: TRBV6-6; size: .; length: 16; DNA: TGTGCCAGCAGAGACTTCAGGGGGCTGAGTGGAAATGAGCAGTTCTTC; CDR3: CASRDFRGLSGNEQFF
D: .; J: TRBJ1-1; V: TRBV27; size: .; length: 17; DNA: TGTGCCAGCAGCCCTCACCGGGGGGGTGGCAGGAACACTGAAGCTTTCTTT; CDR3: CASSPHRGGGRNTEAFF
D: TRBD1; J: TRBJ2-5; V: TRBV7-6; size: .; length: 19; DNA: TGTGCCAGCAGCATGCACCGGGACAGCAGCCTTTGGTACCAAGAGACCCAGTACTTC; CDR3: CASSMHRDSSLWYQETQYF
D: .; J: TRBJ2-7; V: TRBV7-9; size: .; length: 16; DNA: TGTGCCAGCAGCTTAGCGGAGGGAGCGGAGCCCTACGAGCAGTACTTC; CDR3: CASSLAEGAEPYEQYF
D: TRBD2; J: TRBJ2-3; V: TRBV5-1; size: .; length: 19; DNA: TGCGCCAGCAGCTTGATGGGTGTTCAACTAGCGGGGGGAATAGATACGCAGTATTTT; CDR3: CASSLMGVQLAGGIDTQYF
D: .; J: TRBJ1-1; V: TRBV7-2; size: .; length: 14; DNA: TGTGCCAGCAGCTTCCTCGACAAGACCACTGAAGCTTTCTTT; CDR3: CASSFLDKTTEAFF
D: TRBD2; J: TRBJ2-7; V: TRBV5-1; size: .; length: 15; DNA: TGCGCCAGCAGCTTGGTGGCTAGCGGTGGGGGCGAGCAGTACTTC; CDR3: CASSLVASGGGEQYF
D: .; J: TRBJ2-5; V: TRBV11-2; size: .; length: 15; DNA: TGTGCCAGCAGCTGGGACGCTTCCCCGCGGGGGACCCAGTACTTC; CDR3: CASSWDASPRGTQYF
D: TRBD1; J: TRBJ1-2; V: TRBV7-2; size: .; length: 19; DNA: TGTGCCAGCAGCTTAGTTTTTGCGGGCGCAGGGGGTGAAGTTTGGGGCTACACCTTC; CDR3: CASSLVFAGAGGEVWGYTF
D: .; J: TRBJ1-4; V: TRBV28; size: .; length: 14; DNA: TGTGCCAGCAGTCCCTGGGCACTGCGTGAAAAACTGTTTTTT; CDR3: CASSPWALREKLFF
D: TRBD1; J: TRBJ2-2; V: TRBV10-3; size: .; length: 13; DNA: TGTGCCATCAGCCGCGGACAGGACGGGGAGCTGTTTTTT; CDR3: CAISRGQDGELFF
D: TRBD2; J: TRBJ2-5; V: TRBV28; size: .; length: 15; DNA: TGTGCCAGCAGCTTCGATAGCGGGAGTCTCGAGACCCAGTACTTC; CDR3: CASSFDSGSLETQYF
D: TRBD2; J: TRBJ2-7; V: TRBV4-1; size: few; length: 17; DNA: TGCGCCAGCAGCCAGGGACCGGGACTAGCGGTGACCTACGAGCAGTACTTC; CDR3: CASSQGPGLAVTYEQYF
D: .; J: TRBJ2-1; V: TRBV10-1; size: few; length: 13; DNA: TGCGCCAGCAGTGAGCCCCCGTACAATGAGCAGTTCTTC; CDR3: CASSEPPYNEQFF
D: TRBD1; J: TRBJ1-1; V: TRBV7-3; size: once; length: 13; DNA: TGTGCCAGCAGCTTAGCAAGGGACAGTGAAGCTTTCTTT; CDR3: CASSLARDSEAFF
D: TRBD2; J: TRBJ2-1; V: TRBV7-9; size: .; length: 16; DNA: TGTGCCAGCAGCACATCTCTAGCGGGCTCTTACAATGAGCAGTTCTTC; CDR3: CASSTSLAGSYNEQFF
D: .; J: TRBJ2-3; V: TRBV4-1; size: once; length: 16; DNA: TGCGCCAGCAGCCGGGCCCTGGTCGTCGGCACAGATACGCAGTATTTT; CDR3: CASSRALVVGTDTQYF
D: TRBD1; J: TRBJ2-4; V: TRBV5-1; size: .; length: 16; DNA: TGCGCCAGCAGGACGGGACAGGGCCAGACCAAAAACATTCAGTACTTC; CDR3: CASRTGQGQTKNIQYF
D: TRBD1; J: TRBJ1-4; V: TRBV2; size: .; length: 15; DNA: TGTGCCAGCAGTGCCTACAGGGGGCCTTCCGGAAAACTGTTTTTT; CDR3: CASSAYRGPSGKLFF
D: TRBD1; J: TRBJ2-5; V: TRBV5-1; size: .; length: 15; DNA: TGCGCCAGCAGCTTGGTAGGACAGGCGCAAGAGACCCAGTACTTC; CDR3: CASSLVGQAQETQYF
D: .; J: TRBJ1-5; V: TRBV2; size: .; length: 14; DNA: TGTGCCAGCAGCCGGGAAGCGCGGAATCAGCCCCAGCATTTT; CDR3: CASSREARNQPQHF
D: TRBD1; J: TRBJ1-1; V: TRBV19; size: .; length: 14; DNA: TGTGCCAGTAGCTGGGGACAGAGCAGTTTTGAAGCTTTCTTT; CDR3: CASSWGQSSFEAFF
D: TRBD1; J: TRBJ1-2; V: TRBV7-3; size: .; length: 14; DNA: TGTGCCAGCAGCTCCACAGGGGTTGGAGATGGCTACACCTTC; CDR3: CASSSTGVGDGYTF
D: TRBD1; J: TRBJ1-2; V: TRBV28; size: .; length: 17; DNA: TGTGCCAGCAGTACCACAGGAGGGGGCGCCCCCAACTATGGCTACACCTTC; CDR3: CASSTTGGGAPNYGYTF
D: .; J: TRBJ2-4; V: TRBV13; size: .; length: 16; DNA: TGTGCCAGCAGCCAGCGCTTGACAGGGACTCTGAGCATTCAGTACTTC; CDR3: CASSQRLTGTLSIQYF
D: .; J: TRBJ2-5; V: TRBV28; size: .; length: 13; DNA: TGTGCCAGCAGGGGGGGACCCCAAGAGACCCAGTACTTC; CDR3: CASRGGPQETQYF
D: TRBD1; J: TRBJ2-7; V: TRBV27; size: .; length: 14; DNA: TGTGCCAGCAGTTTTGACAGGGGGCTTAACGAGCAGTACTTC; CDR3: CASSFDRGLNEQYF
D: .; J: TRBJ1-1; V: TRBV5-6; size: .; length: 17; DNA: TGTGCCAGCAACCCGGCCGCAGGGAGGTCGATGAACACTGAAGCTTTCTTT; CDR3: CASNPAAGRSMNTEAFF
D: TRBD2; J: TRBJ2-2; V: TRBV4-2; size: .; length: 15; DNA: TGTGCCAGCAGACTAGCGGGAGTGGGCACCGGGGAGCTGTTTTTT; CDR3: CASRLAGVGTGELFF
D: .; J: TRBJ2-5; V: TRBV29-1; size: .; length: 12; DNA: TGCAGCGTTGATGTGGGCGGGGAGACCCAGTACTTC; CDR3: CSVDVGGETQYF
D: .; J: TRBJ2-1; V: TRBV9; size: .; length: 14; DNA: TGTGCCAGCAGCGTAGCGGGGTACTACAATGAGCAGTTCTTC; CDR3: CASSVAGYYNEQFF
D: TRBD1; J: TRBJ1-3; V: TRBV6-1; size: few; length: 17; DNA: TGTGCCAGCAGTGGGAGGGACAGTCCTTTCTCTGGAAACACCATATATTTT; CDR3: CASSGRDSPFSGNTIYF
D: .; J: TRBJ2-7; V: TRBV9; size: .; length: 12; DNA: TGTGCCAGCAGCGTAGGAGGGAACGAGCAGTACTTC; CDR3: CASSVGGNEQYF
D: .; J: TRBJ1-1; V: TRBV27; size: .; length: 13; DNA: TGTGCCAGCGCACGGGGAGCGAACACTGAAGCTTTCTTT; CDR3: CASARGANTEAFF
D: .; J: TRBJ2-1; V: TRBV7-7; size: .; length: 13; DNA: TGTGCTAGCAGCAAAGAGTCCTACAATGAGCAGTTCTTC; CDR3: CASSKESYNEQFF
D: TRBD2; J: TRBJ2-7; V: TRBV19; size: .; length: 17; DNA: TGTGCCAGTAGTATAGACGGCTGGCGGGAGGGCCCCCACGAGCAGTACTTC; CDR3: CASSIDGWREGPHEQYF
D: TRBD1; J: TRBJ1-1; V: TRBV4-1; size: few; length: 15; DNA: TGCGCCAGCAGCCAAGCTCAGGGGGCTTTAGCTGAAGCTTTCTTT; CDR3: CASSQAQGALAEAFF
D: TRBD2; J: TRBJ2-5; V: TRBV29-1; size: .; length: 16; DNA: TGCAGCGTCACCCGCCCACTAGCGGGCCCTCAAGAGACCCAGTACTTC; CDR3: CSVTRPLAGPQETQYF
D: TRBD1; J: TRBJ2-7; V: TRBV7-8; size: .; length: 16; DNA: TGTGCCAGCAGTCCAATGCCGGGACAGCAATACTACGAGCAGTACTTC; CDR3: CASSPMPGQQYYEQYF
D: TRBD2; J: TRBJ2-7; V: TRBV6-1; size: .; length: 13; DNA: TGTGCCAGCTACGAGCGGGATCATTACGAGCAGTACTTC; CDR3: CASYERDHYEQYF
D: TRBD1; J: TRBJ1-2; V: TRBV27; size: once; length: 17; DNA: TGTGCCAGCAGTGCATACCGGGACAGGGTAGCCGACTATGGCTACACCTTC; CDR3: CASSAYRDRVADYGYTF
D: .; J: TRBJ1-1; V: TRBV7-8; size: once; length: 14; DNA: TGTGCCAGCAGCTTATCACCCAGGAACACTGAAGCTTTCTTT; CDR3: CASSLSPRNTEAFF
D: .; J: TRBJ2-7; V: TRBV4-3; size: .; length: 14; DNA: TGCGCCAGCAGCCACGGACACCACTCCTACGAGCAGTACTTC; CDR3: CASSHGHHSYEQYF
D: .; J: TRBJ1-4; V: TRBV7-8; size: .; length: 17; DNA: TGTGCCAGCAGCCCTTTTATTGGACAGTCGACTAATGAAAAACTGTTTTTT; CDR3: CASSPFIGQSTNEKLFF
D: TRBD1; J: TRBJ2-5; V: TRBV7-2; size: few; length: 15; DNA: TGTGCCAGCAGCTACACAGGGGGCGCGCCAGAGACCCAGTACTTC; CDR3: CASSYTGGAPETQYF
D: .; J: TRBJ1-2; V: TRBV28; size: .; length: 13; DNA: TGTGCCAGCAGTTTACTCAGGGTTGATGGCTACACCTTC; CDR3: CASSLLRVDGYTF
D: TRBD1; J: TRBJ1-2; V: TRBV7-9; size: .; length: 19; DNA: TGTTCCAGCAGCTCCGAGTTCACTGCTGGGACAGGAGCTAACTATGGCTACACCTTC; CDR3: CSSSSEFTAGTGANYGYTF
D: TRBD1; J: TRBJ1-5; V: TRBV18; size: .; length: 15; DNA: TGTGCCAGCACCCGGGGACAGGGGGTAGGTCAGCCCCAGCATTTT; CDR3: CASTRGQGVGQPQHF
D: .; J: TRBJ1-5; V: TRBV11-2; size: .; length: 18; DNA: TGTGCCAGCAGCTTAGATGGCCGGGGATACTATAGCAATCAGCCCCAGCATTTT; CDR3: CASSLDGRGYYSNQPQHF